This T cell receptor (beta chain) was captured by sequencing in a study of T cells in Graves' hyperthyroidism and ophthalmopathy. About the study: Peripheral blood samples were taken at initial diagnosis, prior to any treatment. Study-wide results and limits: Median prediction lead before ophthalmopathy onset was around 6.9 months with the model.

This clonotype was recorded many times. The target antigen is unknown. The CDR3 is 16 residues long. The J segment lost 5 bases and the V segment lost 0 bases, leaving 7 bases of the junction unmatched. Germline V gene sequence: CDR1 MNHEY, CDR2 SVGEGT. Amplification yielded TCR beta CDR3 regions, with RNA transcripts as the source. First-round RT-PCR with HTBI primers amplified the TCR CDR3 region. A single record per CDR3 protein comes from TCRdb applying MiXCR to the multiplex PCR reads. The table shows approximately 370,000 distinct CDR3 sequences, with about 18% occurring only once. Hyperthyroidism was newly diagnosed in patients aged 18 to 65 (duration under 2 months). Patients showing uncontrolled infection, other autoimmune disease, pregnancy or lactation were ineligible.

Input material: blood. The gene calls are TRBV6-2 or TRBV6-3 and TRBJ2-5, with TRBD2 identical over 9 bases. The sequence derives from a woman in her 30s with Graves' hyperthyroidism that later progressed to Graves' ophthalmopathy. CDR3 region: CASSYSVLAGLETQYF. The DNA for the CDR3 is TGTGCCAGCAGTTACTCTGTGCTAGCGGGGTTGGAGACCCAGTACTTC.